This T cell receptor (beta chain) comes out of a study of T-cell reconstitution after alpha-beta-depleted transplantation in children. Researchers prepared the TCRbeta library using unique molecular identifiers, the study reports. TCRdb re-called the PCR reads through MiXCR, storing one row per CDR3 protein. The sample records hundreds of thousands of distinct CDR3 sequences, 16% being singletons. V was shortened by 4 bases and J by 5 bases, with 11 bases between the two germline ends. The length of the CDR3 is 13 residues. Germline CDR1 SGHAT, CDR2 FQNNGV. This clonotype showed up just a few times. The receptor's source is a human donor who donated a stem cell graft to a child with acute myeloid leukemia. The chain couples TRBV11-2 to TRBJ1-2; TRBD1 might be the D (6 bases). The material sequenced was PBMCs from the stem cell graft donor, taken from the stem cell graft. DNA of the CDR3: TGTGCCAGCAGCTCGCCCCAGGGGTATGGCTACACCTTC. Translation gives CASSSPQGYGYTF.